This TCR beta chain was sequenced for a study of shared T cell receptors in the human thymus. This clone was detected once. Method: immunoSEQ multiplex PCR; TCRdb's copy keeps in-frame clones and lacks some. Of about 380,000 clones in the sample, around 93% were seen once. Germline V CDR1 and CDR2: MNHEY, SVGAGI. Trimming at V came to 8 bases and at J to 2 bases, leaving 12 bases not matched to a gene. The CDR3 spans 15 residues. The receptor's source is a human donor. The sequencing sample was made of thymocytes. The chain is built from TRBV6-5 and TRBJ2-7; TRBD1 agrees at 7 bases. The CDR3 nucleotides read TGTGCCAGCGGATACGACAGGGATAACACCTACGAGCAGTACTTC. As protein: CASGYDRDNTYEQYF.